These 24 T cell receptor beta chains share one sample of origin, sequenced in a study of T cell responses to AZD1222 COVID-19 vaccine. The data were produced by immunoSEQ multiplex PCR, yet TCRdb's version contains in-frame clones alone and is incomplete. The data show around 180,000 clones, with approximately 86% seen just once and about 8% held by the top ten. The specimen comprised peripheral blood, sampled on day 0 of AZD1222 vaccination. The receptors were gathered from an adult in good health.

The table lists this clone with a count of one. J is TRBJ2-2 and V is TRBV3-1 (or the pseudogene TRBV3-2); unclear D gene. The CDR3 totals 13 residues. Between the trimmed V and J ends, which lost 2 bases and 3 bases, there was a span of 4 bases. Germline V gives CDR1 LGHDT, CDR2 YNNKEL (reference sequence). Here the CDR3 DNA reads TGTGCCAGCAGCCAAACGGACACCGGGGAGCTGTTTTTT. This gives the protein CASSQTDTGELFF.

V gene TRBV2 combines with J gene TRBJ1-4; possibly TRBD1 for D (6 bases). Germline V CDR1 and CDR2: SNHLY, FYNNEI. The CDR3 totals 15 residues. Trimming removed 6 bases from V and 8 bases from J, with 19 bases in between. In nucleotides, the CDR3 is TGTGCCAGCAGGAGTAGGGCGGGGGCTGGAGAAAAACTGTTTTTT. As protein: CASRSRAGAGEKLFF.

This chain joins TRBV27 and TRBJ1-1, with 8 bases aligning to TRBD1. The CDR3 extends over 15 amino acids. V dropped 5 bases and J dropped 0; count of bases not matched to a gene: 5. Looked up from germline, CDR1 is MNHEY and CDR2 is SMNVEV (reference sequence). CDR3 nucleotides: TGTGCCAGCAGTCGGACAGGGAATATGAACACTGAAGCTTTCTTT. As protein: CASSRTGNMNTEAFF.

The rearrangement links TRBV12-3 or TRBV12-4 to TRBJ1-2; the D is unclear. The CDR3 extends over 13 amino acids. Trimming took 6 bases from V and 8 from J, leaving 16 bases between them. This CDR3 reads CASRPAPNGGYTF. The CDR3 bases are TGTGCCAGCAGGCCGGCGCCTAACGGCGGCTACACCTTC.

This chain links TRBV5-1 with TRBJ1-1; no clear D gene. From germline, CDR1 is SGHRS and CDR2 YFSETQ. CDR3 length: 13 residues. V gave up 7 bases and J gave up 6 bases, with 16 bases separating them. The CDR3 nucleotides read TGCGCCAGCTCTTCCTGGGCTAGGTCTGAAGCTTTCTTT. It yields the protein CASSSWARSEAFF.

This chain joins TRBV19 and TRBJ1-1; D gene uncertain. V was pared by 1 base and J by 0 bases, with 9 bases between. The CDR3 has 15 amino acids. Germline V lookup: CDR1 LNHDA, CDR2 SQIVND (reference sequence). The CDR3: CASSIVGVMNTEAFF. Written as DNA, the CDR3 is TGTGCCAGTAGTATAGTGGGCGTGATGAACACTGAAGCTTTCTTT.

V usage is TRBV14 and J usage is TRBJ2-7, with 10 nucleotides matching TRBD1. The trim removed 4 bases at V and 5 bases at J, leaving 8 bases unmatched. The germline V gene encodes CDR1 SGHDN and CDR2 FVKESK. CDR3 size: 15 residues. The CDR3 reads CASSRGGQGQDEQYF. As DNA, the CDR3 is TGTGCCAGCAGCCGGGGGGGACAGGGGCAAGACGAGCAGTACTTC.

V is TRBV3-1 (or the pseudogene TRBV3-2) and J is TRBJ2-3; D possibly corresponds to TRBD2 (6 bases). CDR1 and CDR2 from the germline V gene are LGHDT and YNNKEL (reference sequence). Trimming shortened V by 0 bases and J by 7 bases, and 17 bases separated the two germline ends. CDR3 length equals 16 residues. The CDR3 nucleotides are TGTGCCAGCAGCCAAGAGGGACTTAGCCACCGGAATACGCAGTATTTT. Protein product: CASSQEGLSHRNTQYF.

This clone was detected a few times. The rearrangement uses TRBV27 and TRBJ2-3; weak D call: TRBD2 (6 bases). V lost 2 bases, J lost 5 bases, and 14 bases lay in between. There are 15 residues in the CDR3. Per the germline V gene, CDR1 is MNHEY and CDR2 is SMNVEV (reference sequence). The CDR3 spells CASSLRSPGVDTQYF. CDR3 sequence (DNA): TGTGCCAGCAGTTTACGCTCCCCGGGGGTAGATACGCAGTATTTT.

This rearrangement joins TRBV18 to TRBJ2-2, with TRBD1 matching over 8 bases. Germline CDR1 KGHSH, CDR2 LQKENI. CDR3 length equals 17 residues. V dropped 7 bases and J dropped 6; count of bases not matched to a gene: 16. CDR3 in amino acids: CASLRALGDRGSGELFF. The CDR3 nucleotides are TGTGCCAGCTTGCGAGCCCTGGGAGACAGGGGCTCCGGGGAGCTGTTTTTT.

V and J are TRBV12-1 and TRBJ1-5; the DNA was not compared with TRBD1, the D call given in the table. TRBV12-1 is listed as a pseudogene. CDR3 length: 18 residues. In DNA form, the CDR3 reads TGTGCCAGCAGCTTTGTCCGGGACAGGTCATACACCAATCAGCCCCAGCATTTT. It yields the protein CASSFVRDRSYTNQPQHF.

The V call is TRBV11-2, the J call TRBJ2-7, with TRBD2 matching 8 bases. V was pared by 0 bases and J by 3 bases, with 7 bases of the junction left unmatched. CDR1 is SGHAT and CDR2 is FQNNGV in the germline V gene. CDR3 size: 16 residues. DNA of the CDR3: TGTGCCAGCAGCTTAGAAGCCGGGACTAGTTTCTACGAGCAGTACTTC. Protein product: CASSLEAGTSFYEQYF. The entire variable domain, with the rest obtained from reference TRBV11-2 and TRBJ2-7, is as follows: EAGVAQSPRYKIIEKRQSVAFWCNPISGHATLYWYQQILGQGPKLLIQFQNNGVVDDSQLPKDRFSAERLKGVDSTLKIQPAKLEDSAVYLCASSLEAGTSFYEQYFGPGTRLTVT.

The CDR3 spells CSVELSAAGTGREKLFF. In nucleotides, the CDR3 is TGCAGCGTTGAACTATCCGCCGCCGGGACAGGTCGGGAAAAACTGTTTTTT. V is TRBV29-1 and J is TRBJ1-4; 8 bases line up with TRBD1. J was trimmed by 8 bases and V by 2 bases; bases with no gene match: 16. Germline CDR1 is SQVTM and CDR2 is ANQGSEA. CDR3 length: 17 residues. Full variable domain (outside the CDR3, taken from reference TRBV29-1 and TRBJ1-4): SAVISQKPSRDICQRGTSLTIQCQVDSQVTMMFWYRQQPGQSLTLIATANQGSEATYESGFVIDKFPISRPNLTFSTLTVSNMSPEDSSIYLCSVELSAAGTGREKLFFGSGTQLSVL.

V usage is TRBV4-1 and J usage is TRBJ1-1; 8 nucleotides match TRBD1. CDR3 length equals 16 residues. Unmatched junction bases numbered 8, after V lost 4 bases and J lost 1 base. CDR1 is MGHRA and CDR2 is YSYEKL in the germline V gene. CDR3 amino acids: CASSPTFGQGNTEAFF. DNA of the CDR3: TGCGCCAGCAGCCCAACCTTTGGACAGGGGAACACTGAAGCTTTCTTT.

The genes are TRBV7-8 and TRBJ2-5; D is possibly TRBD1 (6 bases). CDR3 length equals 16 residues. V was cut by 5 bases and J by 5 bases, with 21 bases left in between. CDR1 SGHVS and CDR2 FQNEAQ come from the germline V gene. This chain's CDR3 is CASSPLSTLRGETQYF. CDR3 DNA sequence: TGTGCCAGCAGCCCCCTTAGTACCTTGAGGGGGGAGACCCAGTACTTC.

The genes are TRBV27 and TRBJ2-3, with 11 bases that match TRBD2. Germline-derived CDR1 and CDR2 are MNHEY and SMNVEV (reference sequence). Trimming at V came to 5 bases and at J to 0 bases, leaving 7 bases not matched to a gene. The CDR3 has 17 amino acids. CDR3 coding DNA: TGTGCCAGCAGTCCCCAGACTAGCGGGGCTAGCACAGATACGCAGTATTTT. As protein: CASSPQTSGASTDTQYF.

This clone has a single count. The chain uses TRBV12-5 and TRBJ2-5; 8 nucleotides line up with TRBD2. The trim removed 5 bases at V and 2 bases at J, leaving 16 bases unmatched. The CDR3 is 18 residues long. Per the germline V gene, CDR1 is LGHNT and CDR2 is FRNRAP. The CDR3 loop reads CASGPYTGHSGEQETQYF. CDR3 coding DNA: TGTGCTAGTGGTCCGTATACGGGCCATAGCGGGGAGCAAGAGACCCAGTACTTC. Full variable domain (remainder filled in from reference TRBV12-5 and TRBJ2-5): DARVTQTPRHKVTEMGQEVTMRCQPILGHNTVFWYRQTMMQGLELLAYFRNRAPLDDSGMPKDRFSAEMPDATLATLKIQPSEPRDSAVYFCASGPYTGHSGEQETQYFGPGTRLLVL.

The chain links TRBV5-1 to TRBJ1-1; D possibly corresponds to TRBD1 (5 bases). The germline V gene encodes CDR1 SGHRS and CDR2 YFSETQ. V was shortened by 0 bases and J by 6 bases, with 15 bases between the two germline ends. This CDR3 region has 15 residues. DNA of the CDR3: TGCGCCAGCAGCTTGGTACCAGGGAGTAGCGCTGAAGCTTTCTTT. Its protein product is CASSLVPGSSAEAFF.

CDR3 protein: CASSYDPPGQGYEQYF. The DNA for the CDR3 is TGTGCCAGCAGTTACGATCCTCCGGGACAGGGCTACGAGCAGTACTTC. V and J are TRBV6-2 or TRBV6-3 and TRBJ2-7, with 9 nucleotides matching TRBD1. The germline V gene encodes CDR1 MNHEY and CDR2 SVGEGT. This CDR3 contains 16 residues. V trimming: 2 bases; J trimming: 3 bases; junction bases outside the gene matches: 8.

The genes are TRBV7-9 and TRBJ1-1, with TRBD1 identical over 9 bases. After removal of 5 bases from V and 5 bases from J, the junction contained 9 bases not matched to a gene. The V gene's germline CDR1 is SEHNR and CDR2 FQNEAQ (reference sequence). The CDR3 is 15 amino acids. CDR3 in amino acids: CASSRGDRVGTEAFF. The CDR3 nucleotides are TGTGCCAGCAGCCGAGGGGACAGGGTTGGGACTGAAGCTTTCTTT. The full variable domain, completed using reference TRBV7-9 and TRBJ1-1, is DTGVSQNPRHKITKRGQNVTFRCDPISEHNRLYWYRQTLGQGPEFLTYFQNEAQLEKSRLLSDRFSAERPKGSFSTLEIQRTEQGDSAMYLCASSRGDRVGTEAFFGQGTRLTVV.

The genes are TRBV10-2 and TRBJ2-7; a weak D match, TRBD2 (6 bases). V lost 7 bases to trimming and J lost 0 bases, with 13 bases between them. The CDR3 extends over 14 amino acids. Germline V gene data show CDR1 as WSHSY and CDR2 as SAAADI. The CDR3 DNA reads TGCGCCAGCAAAGGCGGGGTAACCTCCTACGAGCAGTACTTC. This codes for CASKGGVTSYEQYF.

This chain connects TRBV7-9 to TRBJ2-7, with TRBD1 matching over 8 bases. The CDR3 length is 16 residues. Germline V gene lookup returns CDR1 SEHNR and CDR2 FQNEAQ (reference sequence). V gave up 4 bases and J gave up 5 bases; unmatched junction bases: 13. The CDR3 reads CASSWWGRTGKDEQYF. The CDR3 DNA sequence: TGTGCCAGCAGCTGGTGGGGTAGGACAGGGAAAGACGAGCAGTACTTC.

J is TRBJ2-7 and V is TRBV11-2, with D maybe TRBD1 (5 bases). The ends were cut back, 0 bases at V and 1 base at J, with 10 bases in the middle. The germline gives CDR1 SGHAT, CDR2 FQNNGV. The CDR3 has 15 residues. CDR3 sequence reads: CASSLEGASSYEQYF. In DNA, the CDR3 is TGTGCCAGCAGCTTAGAAGGGGCCTCATCCTACGAGCAGTACTTC.

This clone was counted a few times. The V and J genes are TRBV6-2 or TRBV6-3 and TRBJ1-2; the match to TRBD1 covers 8 bases. Germline assignment: CDR1 MNHEY and CDR2 SVGEGT. The CDR3 runs 17 residues. Trimming at V came to 5 bases and at J to 2 bases, leaving 13 bases not matched to a gene. CDR3 nucleotide sequence: TGTGCCAGCAGTCAGGAAACAAGGACAGGGCTAAACTATGGCTACACCTTC. Its protein product is CASSQETRTGLNYGYTF.